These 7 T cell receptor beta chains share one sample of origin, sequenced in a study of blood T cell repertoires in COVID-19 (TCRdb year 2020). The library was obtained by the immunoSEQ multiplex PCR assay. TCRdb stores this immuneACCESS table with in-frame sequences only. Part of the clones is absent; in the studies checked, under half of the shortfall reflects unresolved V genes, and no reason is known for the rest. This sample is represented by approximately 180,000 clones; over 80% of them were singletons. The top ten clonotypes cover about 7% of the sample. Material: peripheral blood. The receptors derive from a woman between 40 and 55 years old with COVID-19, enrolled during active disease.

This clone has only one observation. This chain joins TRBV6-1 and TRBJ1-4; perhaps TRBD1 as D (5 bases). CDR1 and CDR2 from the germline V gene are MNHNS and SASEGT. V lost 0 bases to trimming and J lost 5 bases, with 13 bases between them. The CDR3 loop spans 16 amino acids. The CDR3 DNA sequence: TGTGCCAGCAGTGAAGCCCAGGGATCGCCGAATGAAAAACTGTTTTTT. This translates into CASSEAQGSPNEKLFF.

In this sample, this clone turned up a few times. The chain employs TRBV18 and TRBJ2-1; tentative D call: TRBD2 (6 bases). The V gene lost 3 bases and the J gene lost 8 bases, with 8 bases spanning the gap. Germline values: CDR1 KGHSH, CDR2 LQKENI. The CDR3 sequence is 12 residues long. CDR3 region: CASSPWRDEQFF. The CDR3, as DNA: TGTGCCAGCTCACCTTGGAGGGATGAGCAGTTCTTC.

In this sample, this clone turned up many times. This chain's CDR3 is CASSIGANYNSPLHF. The CDR3 bases are TGTGCCAGTAGTATAGGAGCAAACTATAATTCACCCCTCCACTTT. J is TRBJ1-6 and V is TRBV19, with unresolved D. V dropped 1 base and J dropped 3 bases, with 7 bases sitting between them. This CDR3 is 15 amino acids long. Germline CDR1 reads LNHDA; CDR2 reads SQIVND (reference sequence).

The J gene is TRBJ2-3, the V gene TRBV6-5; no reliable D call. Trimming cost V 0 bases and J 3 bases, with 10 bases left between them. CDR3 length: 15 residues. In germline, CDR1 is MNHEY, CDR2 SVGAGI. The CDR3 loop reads CASSYSTLSTDTQYF. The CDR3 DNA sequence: TGTGCCAGCAGTTACTCGACTTTGAGTACAGATACGCAGTATTTT.

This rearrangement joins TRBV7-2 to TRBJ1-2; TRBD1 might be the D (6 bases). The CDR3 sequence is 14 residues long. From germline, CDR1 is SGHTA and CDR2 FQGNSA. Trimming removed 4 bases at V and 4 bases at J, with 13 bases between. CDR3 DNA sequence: TGTGCCAGCAGCTCGAAACAGGGCCTCTATGGCTACACCTTC. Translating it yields CASSSKQGLYGYTF.

This chain's CDR3 is CASSLGTSGAETQYF. The CDR3 DNA reads TGTGCCAGCAGTCTAGGGACTAGCGGGGCGGAGACCCAGTACTTC. The chain uses TRBV6-5 and TRBJ2-5; 13 bases line up with TRBD2. The CDR3 has 15 residues. CDR1 MNHEY and CDR2 SVGAGI come from the germline V gene. With V trimmed by 5 bases and J by 5 bases, 5 bases remained unmatched.

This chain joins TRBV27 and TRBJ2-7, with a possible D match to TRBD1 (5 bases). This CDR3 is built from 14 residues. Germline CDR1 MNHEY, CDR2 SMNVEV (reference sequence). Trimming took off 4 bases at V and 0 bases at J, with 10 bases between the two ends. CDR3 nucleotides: TGTGCCAGCAGTTATCAGGGTAGCTCCTACGAGCAGTACTTC. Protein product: CASSYQGSSYEQYF.